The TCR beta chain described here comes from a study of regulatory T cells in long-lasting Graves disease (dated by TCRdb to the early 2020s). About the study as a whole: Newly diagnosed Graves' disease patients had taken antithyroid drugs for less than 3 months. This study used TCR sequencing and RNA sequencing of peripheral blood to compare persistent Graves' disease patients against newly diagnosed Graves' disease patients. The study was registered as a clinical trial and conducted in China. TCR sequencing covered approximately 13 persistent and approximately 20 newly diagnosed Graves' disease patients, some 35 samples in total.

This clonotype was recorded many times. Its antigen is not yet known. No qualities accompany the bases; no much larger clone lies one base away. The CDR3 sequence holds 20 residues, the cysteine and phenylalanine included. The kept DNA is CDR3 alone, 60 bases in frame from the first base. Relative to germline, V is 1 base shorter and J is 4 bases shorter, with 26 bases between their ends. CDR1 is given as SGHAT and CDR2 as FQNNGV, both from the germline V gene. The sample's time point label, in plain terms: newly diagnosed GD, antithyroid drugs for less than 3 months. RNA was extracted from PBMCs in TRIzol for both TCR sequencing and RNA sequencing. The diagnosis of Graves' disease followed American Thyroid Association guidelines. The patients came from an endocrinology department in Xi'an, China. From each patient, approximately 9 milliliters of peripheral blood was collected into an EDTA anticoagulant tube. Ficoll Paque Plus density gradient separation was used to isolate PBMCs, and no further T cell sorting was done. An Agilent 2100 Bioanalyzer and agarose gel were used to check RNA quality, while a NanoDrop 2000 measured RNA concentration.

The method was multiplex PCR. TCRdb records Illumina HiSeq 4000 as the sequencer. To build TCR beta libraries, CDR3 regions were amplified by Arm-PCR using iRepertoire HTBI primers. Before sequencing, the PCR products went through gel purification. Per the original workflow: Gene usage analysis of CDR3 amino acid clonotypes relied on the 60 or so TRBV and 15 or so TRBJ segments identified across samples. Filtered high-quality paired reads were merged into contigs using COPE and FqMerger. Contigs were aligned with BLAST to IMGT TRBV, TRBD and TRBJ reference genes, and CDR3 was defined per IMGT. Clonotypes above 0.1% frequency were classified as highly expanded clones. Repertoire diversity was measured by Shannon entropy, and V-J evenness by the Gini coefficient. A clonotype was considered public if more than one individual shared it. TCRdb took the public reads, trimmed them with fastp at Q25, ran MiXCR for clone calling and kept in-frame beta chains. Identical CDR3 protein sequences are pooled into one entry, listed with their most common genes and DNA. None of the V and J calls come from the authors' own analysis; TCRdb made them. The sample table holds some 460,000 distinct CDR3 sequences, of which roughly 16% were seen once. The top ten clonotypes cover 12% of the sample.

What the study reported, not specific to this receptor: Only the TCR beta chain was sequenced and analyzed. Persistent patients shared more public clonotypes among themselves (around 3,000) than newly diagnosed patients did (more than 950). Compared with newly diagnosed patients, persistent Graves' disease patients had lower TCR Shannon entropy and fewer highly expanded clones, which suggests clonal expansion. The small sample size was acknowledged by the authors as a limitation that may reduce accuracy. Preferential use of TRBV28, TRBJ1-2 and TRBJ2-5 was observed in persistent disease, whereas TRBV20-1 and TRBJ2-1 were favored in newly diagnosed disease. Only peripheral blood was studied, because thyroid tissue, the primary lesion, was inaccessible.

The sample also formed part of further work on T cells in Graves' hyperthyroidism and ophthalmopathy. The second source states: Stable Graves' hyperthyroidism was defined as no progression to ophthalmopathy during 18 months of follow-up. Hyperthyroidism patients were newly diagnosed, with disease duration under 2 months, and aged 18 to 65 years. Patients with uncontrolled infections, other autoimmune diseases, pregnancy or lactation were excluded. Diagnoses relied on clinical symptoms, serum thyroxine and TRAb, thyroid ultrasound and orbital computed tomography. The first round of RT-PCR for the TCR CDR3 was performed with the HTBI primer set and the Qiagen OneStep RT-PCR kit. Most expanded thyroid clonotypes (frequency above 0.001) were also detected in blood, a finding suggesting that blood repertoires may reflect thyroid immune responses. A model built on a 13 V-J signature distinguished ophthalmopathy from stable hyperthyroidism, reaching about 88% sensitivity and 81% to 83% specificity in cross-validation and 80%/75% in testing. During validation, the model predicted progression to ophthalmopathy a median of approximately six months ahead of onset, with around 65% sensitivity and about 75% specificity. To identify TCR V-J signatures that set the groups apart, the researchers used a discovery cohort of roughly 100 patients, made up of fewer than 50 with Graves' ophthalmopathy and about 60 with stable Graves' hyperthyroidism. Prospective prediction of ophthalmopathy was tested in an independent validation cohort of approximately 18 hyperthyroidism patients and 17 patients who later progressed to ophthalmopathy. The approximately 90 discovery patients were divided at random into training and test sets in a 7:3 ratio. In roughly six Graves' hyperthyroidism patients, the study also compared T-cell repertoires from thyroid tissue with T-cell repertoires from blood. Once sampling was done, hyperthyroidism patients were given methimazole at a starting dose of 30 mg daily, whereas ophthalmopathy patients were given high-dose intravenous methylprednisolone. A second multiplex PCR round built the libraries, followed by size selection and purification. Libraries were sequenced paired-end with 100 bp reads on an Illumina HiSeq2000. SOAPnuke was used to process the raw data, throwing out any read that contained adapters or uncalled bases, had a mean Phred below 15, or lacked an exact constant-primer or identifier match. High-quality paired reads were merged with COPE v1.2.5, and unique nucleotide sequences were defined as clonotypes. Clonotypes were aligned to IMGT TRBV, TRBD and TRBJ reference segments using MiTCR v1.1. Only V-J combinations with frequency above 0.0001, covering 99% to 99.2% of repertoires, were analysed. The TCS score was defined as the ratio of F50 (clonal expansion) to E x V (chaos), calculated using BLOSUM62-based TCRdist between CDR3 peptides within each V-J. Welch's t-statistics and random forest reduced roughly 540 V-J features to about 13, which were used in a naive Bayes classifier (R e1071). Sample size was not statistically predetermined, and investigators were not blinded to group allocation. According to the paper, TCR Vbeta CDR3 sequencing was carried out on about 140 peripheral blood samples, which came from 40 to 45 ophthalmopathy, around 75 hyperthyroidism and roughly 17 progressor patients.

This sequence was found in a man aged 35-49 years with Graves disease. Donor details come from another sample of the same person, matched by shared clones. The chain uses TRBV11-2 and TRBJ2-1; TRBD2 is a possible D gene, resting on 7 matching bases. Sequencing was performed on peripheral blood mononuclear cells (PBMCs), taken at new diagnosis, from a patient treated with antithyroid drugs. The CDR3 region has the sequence CASSLVGGDIVAGTYNEQFF. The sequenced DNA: TGTGCCAGCAGCTTAGTTGGCGGGGACATCGTAGCGGGTACGTACAATGAGCAGTTCTTC.